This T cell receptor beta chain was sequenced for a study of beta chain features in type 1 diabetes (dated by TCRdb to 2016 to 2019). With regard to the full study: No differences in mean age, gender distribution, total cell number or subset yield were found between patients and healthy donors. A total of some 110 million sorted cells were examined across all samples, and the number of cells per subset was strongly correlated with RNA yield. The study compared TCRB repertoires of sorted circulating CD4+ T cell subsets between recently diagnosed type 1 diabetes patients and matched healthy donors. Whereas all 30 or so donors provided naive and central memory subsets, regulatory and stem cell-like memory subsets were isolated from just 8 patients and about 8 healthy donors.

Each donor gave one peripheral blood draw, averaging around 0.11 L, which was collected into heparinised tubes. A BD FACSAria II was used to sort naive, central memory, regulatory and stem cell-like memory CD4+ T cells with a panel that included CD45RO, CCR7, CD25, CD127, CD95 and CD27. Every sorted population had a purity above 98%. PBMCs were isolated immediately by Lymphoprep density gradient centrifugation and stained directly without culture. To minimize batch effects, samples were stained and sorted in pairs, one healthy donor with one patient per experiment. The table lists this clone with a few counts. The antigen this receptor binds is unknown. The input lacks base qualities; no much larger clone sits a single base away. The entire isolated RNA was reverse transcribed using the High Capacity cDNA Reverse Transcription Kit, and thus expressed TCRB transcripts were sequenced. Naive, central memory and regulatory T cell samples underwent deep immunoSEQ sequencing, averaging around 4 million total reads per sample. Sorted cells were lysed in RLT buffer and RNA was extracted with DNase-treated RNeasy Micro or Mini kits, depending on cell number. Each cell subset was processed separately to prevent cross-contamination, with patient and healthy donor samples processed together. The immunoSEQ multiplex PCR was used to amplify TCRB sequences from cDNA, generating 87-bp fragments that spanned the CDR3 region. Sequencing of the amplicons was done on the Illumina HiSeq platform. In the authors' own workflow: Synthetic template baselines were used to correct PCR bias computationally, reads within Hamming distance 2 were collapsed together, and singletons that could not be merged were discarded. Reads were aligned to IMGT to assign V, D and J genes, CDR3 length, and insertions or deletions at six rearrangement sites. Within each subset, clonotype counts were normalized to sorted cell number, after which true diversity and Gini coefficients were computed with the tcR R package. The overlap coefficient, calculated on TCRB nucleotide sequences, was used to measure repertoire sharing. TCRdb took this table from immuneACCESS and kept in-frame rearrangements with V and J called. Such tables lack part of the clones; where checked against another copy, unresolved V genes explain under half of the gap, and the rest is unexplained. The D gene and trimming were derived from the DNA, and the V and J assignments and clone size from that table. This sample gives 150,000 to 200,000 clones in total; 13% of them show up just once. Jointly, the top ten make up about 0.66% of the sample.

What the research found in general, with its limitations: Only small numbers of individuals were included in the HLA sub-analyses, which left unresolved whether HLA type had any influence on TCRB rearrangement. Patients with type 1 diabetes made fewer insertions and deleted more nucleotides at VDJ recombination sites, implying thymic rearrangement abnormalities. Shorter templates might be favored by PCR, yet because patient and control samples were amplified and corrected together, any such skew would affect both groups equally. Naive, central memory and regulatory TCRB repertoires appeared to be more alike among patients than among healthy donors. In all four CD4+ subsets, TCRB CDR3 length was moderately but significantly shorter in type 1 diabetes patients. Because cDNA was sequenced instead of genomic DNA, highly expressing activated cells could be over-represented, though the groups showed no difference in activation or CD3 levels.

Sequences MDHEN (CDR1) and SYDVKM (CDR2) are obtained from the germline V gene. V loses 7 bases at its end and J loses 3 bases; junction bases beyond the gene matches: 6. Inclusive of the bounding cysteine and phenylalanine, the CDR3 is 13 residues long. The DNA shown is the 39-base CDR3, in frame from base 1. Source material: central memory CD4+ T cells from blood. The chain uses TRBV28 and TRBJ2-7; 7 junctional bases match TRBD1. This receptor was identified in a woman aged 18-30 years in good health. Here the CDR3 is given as CASNPGQSYEQYF. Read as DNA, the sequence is TGTGCCAGCAACCCGGGACAGAGCTACGAGCAGTACTTC.